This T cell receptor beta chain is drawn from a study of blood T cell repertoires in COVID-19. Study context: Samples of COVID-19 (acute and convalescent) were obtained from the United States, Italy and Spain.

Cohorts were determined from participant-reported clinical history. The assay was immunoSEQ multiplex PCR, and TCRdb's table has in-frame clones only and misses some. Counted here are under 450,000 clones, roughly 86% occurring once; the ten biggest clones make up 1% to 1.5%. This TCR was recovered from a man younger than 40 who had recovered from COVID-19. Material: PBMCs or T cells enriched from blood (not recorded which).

As DNA, the CDR3 is TGCGCCAGCAGCTTGACGGGTAGCACTTACAATGAGCAGTTCTTC. Translated: CASSLTGSTYNEQFF. The J gene is TRBJ2-1, the V gene TRBV5-1, with D unclear. The CDR3 spans 15 residues. Trimming took off 1 base at V and 4 bases at J, with 12 bases between the two ends. Per germline, CDR1 SGHRS and CDR2 YFSETQ.